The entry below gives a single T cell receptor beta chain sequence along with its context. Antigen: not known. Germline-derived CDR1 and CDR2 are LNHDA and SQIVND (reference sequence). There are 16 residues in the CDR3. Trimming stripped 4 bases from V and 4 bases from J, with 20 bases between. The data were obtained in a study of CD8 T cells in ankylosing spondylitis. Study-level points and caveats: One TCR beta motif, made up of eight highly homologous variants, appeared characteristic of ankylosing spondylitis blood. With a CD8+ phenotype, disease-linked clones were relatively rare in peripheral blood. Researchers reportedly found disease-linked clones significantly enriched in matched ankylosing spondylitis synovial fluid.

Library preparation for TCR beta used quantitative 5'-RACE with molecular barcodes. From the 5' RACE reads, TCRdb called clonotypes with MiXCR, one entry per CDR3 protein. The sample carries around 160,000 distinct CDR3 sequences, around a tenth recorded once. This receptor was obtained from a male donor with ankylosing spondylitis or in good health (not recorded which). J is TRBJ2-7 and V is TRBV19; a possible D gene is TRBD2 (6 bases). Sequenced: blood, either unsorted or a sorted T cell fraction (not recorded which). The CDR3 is CASSTFEAGTGYEQYF. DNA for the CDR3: TGTGCCAGTAGTACCTTCGAGGCAGGGACTGGATACGAGCAGTACTTC.